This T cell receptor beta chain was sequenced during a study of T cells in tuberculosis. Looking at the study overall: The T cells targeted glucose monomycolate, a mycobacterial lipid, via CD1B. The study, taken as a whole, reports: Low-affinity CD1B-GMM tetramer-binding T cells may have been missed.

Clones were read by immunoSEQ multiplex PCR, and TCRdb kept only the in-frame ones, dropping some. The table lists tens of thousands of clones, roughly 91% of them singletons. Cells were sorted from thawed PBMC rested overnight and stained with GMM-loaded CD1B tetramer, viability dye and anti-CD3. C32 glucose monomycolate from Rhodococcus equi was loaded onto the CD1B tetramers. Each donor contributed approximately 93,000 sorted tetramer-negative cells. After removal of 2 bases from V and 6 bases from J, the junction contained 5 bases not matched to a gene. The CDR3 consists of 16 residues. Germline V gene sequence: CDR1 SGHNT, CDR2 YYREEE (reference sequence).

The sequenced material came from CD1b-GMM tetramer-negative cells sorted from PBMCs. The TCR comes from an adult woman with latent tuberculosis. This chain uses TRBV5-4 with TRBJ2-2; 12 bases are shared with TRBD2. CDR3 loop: CASSLWASGGAGELFF. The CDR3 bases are TGTGCCAGCAGCTTATGGGCTAGCGGGGGGGCCGGGGAGCTGTTTTTT. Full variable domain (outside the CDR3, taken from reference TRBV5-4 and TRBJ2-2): ETGVTQSPTHLIKTRGQQVTLRCSSQSGHNTVSWYQQALGQGPQFIFQYYREEENGRGNFPPRFSGLQFPNYSSELNVNALELDDSALYLCASSLWASGGAGELFFGEGSRLTVL.